The 32 T cell receptor beta chains below come from one sample, sequenced in a study of blood T cell repertoires in COVID-19. Sequenced by immunoSEQ multiplex PCR; TCRdb stores in-frame clones only, minus some. The sample carries 150,000 to 250,000 clones, about 90% recorded once. The specimen was PBMCs or T cells enriched from blood (not recorded which). The receptor source for this set is a woman in her twenties or thirties who had recovered from COVID-19.

The J gene is TRBJ1-2, the V gene TRBV11-2; possibly TRBD1 for D (5 bases). V shed 7 bases and J shed 8 bases, with 17 bases lying between them. This CDR3 region has 13 residues. Germline V gives CDR1 SGHAT, CDR2 FQNNGV. For the CDR3, the DNA is TGTGCCAGCACCCATCGCGGGGGGTTCGGCTACACCTTC. This sequence encodes CASTHRGGFGYTF.

The chain links TRBV6-5 to TRBJ2-1; 8 bases agree with TRBD2. CDR3 size: 13 residues. With V trimmed by 8 bases and J by 6 bases, 6 bases remained unmatched. Per the germline V gene, CDR1 is MNHEY and CDR2 is SVGAGI. CDR3 nucleotides: TGTGCCAGCCGAAACGGGGGGGCCAATGAGCAGTTCTTC. This codes for CASRNGGANEQFF.

The chain uses TRBV10-3 and TRBJ2-7; no clear D gene. The CDR3 has 16 amino acids. Trimming pared 6 bases from V and 0 bases from J, leaving 18 bases between. Per germline, CDR1 ENHRY and CDR2 SYGVKD. The CDR3, as DNA: TGTGCCATCAGAGAGACTGAGCCACTAAGCTCCTACGAGCAGTACTTC. It codes for CAIRETEPLSSYEQYF.

This chain connects TRBV21-1 to TRBJ1-6. TRBV21-1 has pseudogene status. The CDR3 has 16 amino acids. Here the CDR3 reads CASSTHVGGYNSPLHF. In DNA form, the CDR3 reads TGTGCCAGCAGCACCCACGTTGGCGGCTATAATTCACCCCTCCACTTT.

This chain links TRBV5-1 with TRBJ2-1, with 15 bases that match TRBD2. Germline V lookup: CDR1 SGHRS, CDR2 YFSETQ. V trimming: 3 bases; J trimming: 10 bases; junction bases outside the gene matches: 5. The length of the CDR3 is 15 residues. The CDR3 DNA reads TGCGCCAGCAGCTGGGGACTAGCGGGGGGTACCGAGCAGTTCTTC. It specifies CASSWGLAGGTEQFF.

The rearrangement joins TRBV7-2 to TRBJ1-2; 8 nucleotides align to TRBD1. V was clipped by 5 bases and J by 7 bases; unmatched bases: 12. This CDR3 is built from 15 residues. Germline V lookup: CDR1 SGHTA, CDR2 FQGNSA. CDR3 region: CASSRGIGQGVGYTF. CDR3 coding DNA: TGTGCCAGCAGCCGCGGGATTGGACAGGGCGTTGGCTACACCTTC.

The rearrangement links TRBV11-2 to TRBJ1-2, with D tentatively TRBD1 (6 bases). Trimming stripped 4 bases from V and 7 bases from J, with 19 bases between. The CDR3 runs to 15 residues. In germline, CDR1 is SGHAT, CDR2 FQNNGV. As DNA, the CDR3 is TGTGCCAGCAGCTCCCCCCGGGGACACAGGAGTGGCTACACCTTC. It yields the protein CASSSPRGHRSGYTF.

The chain joins TRBV19 to TRBJ1-5; possible D gene TRBD1, 5 bases. V dropped 6 bases and J dropped 4 bases, with 10 bases sitting between them. The CDR3 is made up of 13 amino acids. Germline CDR1 LNHDA, CDR2 SQIVND (reference sequence). For the CDR3, the DNA is TGTGCCAGTAGATGGGGGGGGAATCAGCCCCAGCATTTT. Translating it yields CASRWGGNQPQHF.

This sequence joins TRBV4-3 and TRBJ1-1; 10 bases line up with TRBD1. The CDR3 has 14 residues. From germline, CDR1 is LGHNA and CDR2 YSLEER. The ends lost 4 bases at V and 4 bases at J; junction bases unmatched: 3. This chain's CDR3 is CASSRGQGVTEAFF. CDR3 nucleotide sequence: TGCGCCAGCAGCCGTGGACAGGGGGTCACTGAAGCTTTCTTT.

The V and J genes are TRBV27 and TRBJ2-3; 12 bases are shared with TRBD2. The germline CDR1 and CDR2 sequences are MNHEY and SMNVEV (reference sequence). V trimming: 3 bases; J trimming: 4 bases; junction bases outside the gene matches: 11. CDR3 length equals 18 residues. As DNA, the CDR3 is TGTGCCAGCAGTTTTGGCCTGCTAGCGGGGGGGCGGGCAGATACGCAGTATTTT. This sequence encodes CASSFGLLAGGRADTQYF.

This chain joins TRBV4-3 and TRBJ1-6; 7 bases are a match to TRBD1. V lost 0 bases to trimming and J lost 7 bases; unmatched junction nucleotides: 3. The CDR3 contains 15 residues. CDR1 is LGHNA and CDR2 is YSLEER in the germline V gene. CDR3 in DNA: TGCGCCAGCAGCCAAGATCCAGGGGGAAATTCACCCCTCCACTTT. Translating gives CASSQDPGGNSPLHF.

V gene TRBV15 combines with J gene TRBJ1-1; TRBD1 matches at 8 bases. Germline V CDR1 and CDR2: LNHNV, YYDKDF (reference sequence). The J segment lost 1 base and the V segment lost 1 base, leaving 5 bases of the junction unmatched. This CDR3 contains 16 residues. CDR3 coding DNA: TGTGCCACCAGCAGAGGGTCAGGGGGCAGGAACACTGAAGCTTTCTTT. It yields the protein CATSRGSGGRNTEAFF.

The chain combines TRBV3-1 (or the pseudogene TRBV3-2) with TRBJ1-2; tentatively, D is TRBD1 (6 bases). Germline loops: CDR1 LGHDT, CDR2 YNNKEL (reference sequence). The V and J ends lost 4 bases and 6 bases respectively, with 15 bases between them. The CDR3 totals 14 residues. This chain's CDR3 is CASSRQVKGDGYTF. In DNA form, the CDR3 reads TGTGCCAGCAGCCGACAGGTTAAAGGGGATGGCTACACCTTC.

As regards this clone: A junction boundary mismatches the germline segment, possibly from a read error. The chain carries TRBV5-1 and TRBJ2-1; perhaps TRBD2 as D (6 bases). This CDR3 is 12 amino acids long. Germline values: CDR1 SGHRS, CDR2 YFSETQ. This chain's CDR3 is CASSTGPGERIF. CDR3 nucleotides: TGCGCCAGCAGCACAGGACCGGGAGAAAGGATCTTC.

This clone was observed once. Its ends do not fully match the called genes, so a read error is possible. The chain links TRBV4-3 to TRBJ2-7; a weak D match, TRBD2 (5 bases). This CDR3 is 14 amino acids long. Germline V gene sequence: CDR1 LGHNA, CDR2 YSLEER. This CDR3 reads CATSRLLLSYEQYF. CDR3 nucleotide sequence: TGCGCCACCAGCCGACTACTTCTCTCCTACGAGCAGTACTTC.

This chain connects TRBV19 to TRBJ2-7; tentatively, D is TRBD2 (6 bases). Germline CDR1 is LNHDA and CDR2 is SQIVND (reference sequence). The length of the CDR3 is 14 residues. V gave up 3 bases and J gave up 5 bases, with 14 bases separating them. This CDR3 reads CASSIGGARNEQYF. DNA for the CDR3: TGTGCCAGTAGTATCGGAGGGGCGAGAAACGAGCAGTACTTC.

V usage is TRBV3-1 (or the pseudogene TRBV3-2) and J usage is TRBJ2-7; 10 nucleotides match TRBD1. The CDR3 sequence is 15 residues long. CDR1 LGHDT and CDR2 YNNKEL come from the germline V gene (reference sequence). The V segment lost 5 bases and the J segment 3 bases; nucleotides outside the gene matches: 7. In nucleotides, the CDR3 is TGTGCCAGCAGCACTCGCGGGACAGGGGACTACGAGCAGTACTTC. The encoded protein is CASSTRGTGDYEQYF.

The genes are TRBV5-1 and TRBJ1-4; 8 bases align to TRBD1. Germline loops: CDR1 SGHRS, CDR2 YFSETQ. Germline trimming cut 4 bases from V and 4 bases from J; bases unmatched to any gene: 3. CDR3 length: 14 amino acids. CDR3 coding DNA: TGCGCCAGCAGCCGGACAGGGCTTAATGAAAAACTGTTTTTT. The encoded protein is CASSRTGLNEKLFF.

The V gene is TRBV9, the J gene TRBJ1-2, with D possibly being TRBD1 (6 bases). Germline V gene lookup returns CDR1 SGDLS and CDR2 YYNGEE. The CDR3 extends over 14 amino acids. V was cut by 4 bases and J by 2 bases, with 12 bases left in between. CDR3 amino acids: CASSPLTGNYGYTF. DNA for the CDR3: TGTGCCAGCAGCCCTTTAACAGGGAACTATGGCTACACCTTC. Filled out from reference TRBV9 and TRBJ1-2, the complete variable domain reads DSGVTQTPKHLITATGQRVTLRCSPRSGDLSVYWYQQSLDQGLQFLIQYYNGEERAKGNILERFSAQQFPDLHSELNLSSLELGDSALYFCASSPLTGNYGYTFGSGTRLTVV.

Details on this clone: Additional DNA sequences in this sample encode the identical CDR3. The gene calls are TRBV7-9 and TRBJ2-7; TRBD2 agrees at 14 bases. V gave up 0 bases and J gave up 0 bases; unmatched junction bases: 4. Germline V gene lookup returns CDR1 SEHNR and CDR2 FQNEAQ (reference sequence). This CDR3 spans 18 amino acids. CDR3 nucleotides: TGTGCCAGCAGCTTAGCCGGGACTAGCGGGGGCCTCTCCTACGAGCAGTACTTC. Translating gives CASSLAGTSGGLSYEQYF.

The CDR3 region is CASNERPYYNEQFF. The CDR3, as DNA: TGTGCCAGCAACGAGCGGCCTTACTACAATGAGCAGTTCTTC. The chain couples TRBV9 to TRBJ2-1; D might be TRBD2 (5 bases). V was clipped by 6 bases and J by 3 bases, with 13 bases between them. CDR3 length: 14 amino acids. Looked up from germline, CDR1 is SGDLS and CDR2 is YYNGEE.

This clone was counted once. This chain uses TRBV6-5 with TRBJ1-2, with TRBD1 matching over 7 bases. This CDR3 comprises 15 residues. Germline CDR1 reads MNHEY; CDR2 reads SVGAGI. The V segment lost 4 bases and the J segment 2 bases; nucleotides outside the gene matches: 7. This CDR3 reads CASSSTGQLNYGYTF. As DNA, the CDR3 is TGTGCCAGCAGTTCGACGGGACAGCTCAACTATGGCTACACCTTC.

The chain joins TRBV27 to TRBJ2-7; 11 bases align to TRBD2. The CDR3 loop spans 15 amino acids. Germline CDR1 reads MNHEY; CDR2 reads SMNVEV (reference sequence). V gave up 5 bases and J gave up 4 bases; unmatched junction bases: 7. The CDR3 reads CASSILAGGWYEQYF. The CDR3 nucleotides are TGTGCCAGCAGTATCCTAGCGGGAGGTTGGTACGAGCAGTACTTC.

J is TRBJ1-1 and V is TRBV7-9; TRBD1 aligns across 8 bases. CDR1 and CDR2 (germline): SEHNR, FQNEAQ (reference sequence). The junction had 13 bases not matched to a gene; V was cut back by 2 bases and J by 11 bases. The CDR3 is 15 residues long. CDR3 DNA sequence: TGTGCCAGCAGCTTATCAGGACAGGGCACCGATGTGGCTTTCTTT. It is translated as CASSLSGQGTDVAFF.

The CDR3 is CASSYQGLRDEAFF. CDR3 DNA: TGTGCCAGCAGTTACCAGGGTTTAAGGGATGAAGCTTTCTTT. The chain links TRBV6-6 to TRBJ1-1; weak D call: TRBD1 (5 bases). Germline V gives CDR1 MNHNY, CDR2 SVGAGI (reference sequence). CDR3 length equals 14 residues. The germline V and J ends were trimmed by 2 bases and 7 bases, with 14 bases remaining between them.

Notes on this clone: A junction boundary mismatches the germline segment, possibly from a read error. This chain connects TRBV5-1 to TRBJ1-4; 8 nucleotides agree with TRBD1. Germline V gene sequence: CDR1 SGHRS, CDR2 YFSETQ. CDR3 size: 14 residues. The DNA of the CDR3 is TGCGCCAGCAGATTGGGACAGGATAATGAAAAACTGTTTTTT. Translating gives CASRLGQDNEKLFF.

This clone occurred a few times. V is TRBV5-1 and J is TRBJ2-7; D might be TRBD1 (6 bases). Between the trimmed V and J ends, which lost 4 bases and 2 bases, there was a span of 19 bases. CDR3 size: 16 residues. In germline, CDR1 is SGHRS, CDR2 YFSETQ. CDR3 coding DNA: TGCGCCAGCAGCGGCTGGGCTCCAGGGGAAACCTACGAGCAGTACTTC. Translating it yields CASSGWAPGETYEQYF.

V and J are TRBV19 and TRBJ2-5, with D perhaps matching TRBD1 (5 bases). The V and J ends lost 5 bases and 0 bases respectively, with 19 bases between them. Germline V lookup: CDR1 LNHDA, CDR2 SQIVND (reference sequence). This CDR3 comprises 17 residues. The CDR3 region has the DNA TGTGCCAGTAGTCTAGGACAAGCCGCACCGTACCAAGAGACCCAGTACTTC. It specifies CASSLGQAAPYQETQYF.

This CDR3 reads CASSPAQVRRTDTQYF. CDR3 DNA: TGTGCCAGCTCACCCGCGCAGGTTCGTCGCACAGATACGCAGTATTTT. V gene TRBV18 combines with J gene TRBJ2-3; D not certain. From germline, CDR1 is KGHSH and CDR2 LQKENI. The CDR3 loop spans 16 amino acids. V lost 3 bases and J 1 base, leaving 14 bases between the germline ends.

The chain is built from TRBV6-5 and TRBJ1-6; 7 positions agree with TRBD1. There are 14 residues in the CDR3. The junction had 8 bases not matched to a gene; V was cut back by 6 bases and J by 9 bases. The germline gives CDR1 MNHEY, CDR2 SVGAGI. The CDR3 protein is CASSLTTGFSPLHF. CDR3 coding DNA: TGTGCCAGCAGCCTAACGACAGGGTTTTCACCCCTCCACTTT.

The chain combines TRBV19 with TRBJ2-7, with TRBD2 identical over 11 bases. Germline-derived CDR1 and CDR2 are LNHDA and SQIVND (reference sequence). CDR3 length equals 15 residues. The V segment lost 0 bases and the J segment 5 bases; nucleotides outside the gene matches: 3. The CDR3 is CASSIESSGRNEQYF. The CDR3 nucleotides are TGTGCCAGTAGTATAGAGTCTAGCGGGAGGAACGAGCAGTACTTC.

The V call is TRBV19, the J call TRBJ2-4; possible D gene TRBD1, 6 bases. Germline V gene data show CDR1 as LNHDA and CDR2 as SQIVND (reference sequence). CDR3 length: 15 amino acids. Trimming pared 3 bases from V and 2 bases from J, leaving 11 bases between. The CDR3 spells CASSIEQGTKNIQYF. The DNA for the CDR3 is TGTGCCAGTAGTATTGAACAGGGAACCAAAAACATTCAGTACTTC.